This T cell receptor beta chain originates from a study of blood T cell repertoires in COVID-19. Looking at the study overall: Spain, Italy and the United States supplied samples that represented acute and convalescent COVID-19.

Using immunoSEQ multiplex PCR, the repertoire was profiled, and TCRdb retains in-frame clones only, with some absent. The top ten clones hold 0.75% to 0.85% of a sample with roughly 29,000 clones, around 94% of them seen once. V lost 9 bases and J lost 19; bases outside the gene matches: 9. CDR3 length: 10 amino acids. In germline, CDR1 is SNHLY, CDR2 FYNNEI. Patients in Seattle were enrolled during active infection, then followed longitudinally. V usage is TRBV2 and J usage is TRBJ1-6, with 7 bases that match TRBD1. The TCR comes from a woman in her 70s with COVID-19, enrolled during active disease. Sequences were obtained from peripheral blood. The CDR3 nucleotides are TGTGCCAGTGAGTTGGGGACAGCACACTTT. Translating it yields CASELGTAHF.